The 8 T cell receptor beta chains given below trace back to one sample, sequenced in a study of CD8 T cells in Susac syndrome. A quantity of about 0.5 to 1 ug RNA underwent reverse transcription using random hexamers. TCRdb redid the calling of the immunoSEQ multiplex PCR reads with MiXCR, one entry per CDR3 protein. The top ten hold 0.2% to 0.25% of the sample, which has just over 150,000 distinct CDR3 sequences, 90% to 95% seen once. Sequencing was performed on CD8+ T cells from PBMCs. Every receptor here comes from a human donor with multiple sclerosis.

The chain has TRBV5-6 and TRBJ1-2; a weak D match, TRBD1 (5 bases). Germline values: CDR1 SGHDT, CDR2 YYEEEE. V dropped 4 bases and J dropped 6 bases, with 10 bases sitting between them. This CDR3 contains 12 residues. CDR3 in DNA: TGTGCCAGCAGCATGGGGGGAAATGGCTACACCTTC. The encoded protein is CASSMGGNGYTF.

The rearrangement links TRBV28 to TRBJ2-1, with TRBD2 matching over 10 bases. The CDR3 is 15 residues long. Germline-derived CDR1 and CDR2 are MDHEN and SYDVKM. The junction had 6 bases not matched to a gene; V was cut back by 2 bases and J by 8 bases. CDR3 protein: CASSLRLAGVHEQFF. The CDR3 DNA reads as TGTGCCAGCAGTTTAAGACTAGCGGGTGTCCATGAGCAGTTCTTC.

This sequence joins TRBV30 and TRBJ1-1, with D unresolved. This CDR3 is built from 11 residues. The V end lost 5 bases, the J end lost 5 bases, and 9 bases lay between the germline ends. The V gene's germline CDR1 is GTSNPN and CDR2 SVGIG (reference sequence). Here the CDR3 DNA reads TGTGCCTGGGAAAAGTGGACTGAAGCTTTCTTT. It yields the protein CAWEKWTEAFF.

This clonotype was recorded once. The genes are TRBV9 and TRBJ2-3; TRBD2 agrees at 7 bases. The CDR3 covers 15 residues. V shed 3 bases, J shed 3 bases, and the junction held 7 bases outside the gene matches. In germline, CDR1 is SGDLS, CDR2 YYNGEE. The CDR3 spells CASSEVGRMTDTQYF. In nucleotides, the CDR3 is TGTGCCAGCAGCGAGGTCGGGAGGATGACAGATACGCAGTATTTT.

The count of this clonotype is one. For the CDR3, the DNA is TGTGCCAGTAGACTTGGGTATCAGCCCCAGCATTTT. It specifies CASRLGYQPQHF. The rearrangement uses TRBV19 and TRBJ1-5, with unresolved D. With 6 bases removed from V and 5 bases from J, the gap between germline ends came to 8 bases. The V gene's germline CDR1 is LNHDA and CDR2 SQIVND (reference sequence). This CDR3 has 12 amino acids. The whole variable domain, filled in from reference TRBV19 and TRBJ1-5, reads DGGITQSPKYLFRKEGQNVTLSCEQNLNHDAMYWYRQDPGQGLRLIYYSQIVNDFQKGDIAEGYSVSREKKESFPLTVTSAQKNPTAFYLCASRLGYQPQHFGDGTRLSIL.

The V call is TRBV11-2, the J call TRBJ2-3; 12 nucleotides line up with TRBD1. Germline assignment: CDR1 SGHAT and CDR2 FQNNGV. The CDR3 runs to 15 residues. J gave up 6 bases and V 8 bases, and 9 bases lay outside the gene matches. For the CDR3, the DNA is TGTGCCAGCCCCCCGAGGGGACAGGGGGCCGATACGCAGTATTTT. Encoded protein: CASPPRGQGADTQYF.

Worth noting for this clonotype: One end of the junction varies from germline; a read error may be responsible. The rearrangement links TRBV12-3 or TRBV12-4 to TRBJ2-1, with TRBD2 matching over 16 bases. The CDR3 is 16 amino acids. CDR3 loop: CASGPPGLAGGRGRIF. The CDR3 coding sequence is TGTGCCAGCGGACCCCCGGGACTAGCGGGGGGGCGGGGACGTATCTTC.

Here the CDR3 reads CASSPGGGSYYEQYF. The CDR3 DNA reads as TGTGCCAGCAGTCCAGGGGGGGGCTCTTATTACGAGCAGTACTTC. The V and J genes are TRBV27 and TRBJ2-7; D may be TRBD1 or TRBD2 (7 bases each). The CDR3 consists of 15 residues. The germline V and J ends were trimmed by 5 bases and 4 bases, with 18 bases remaining between them. Germline assignment: CDR1 MNHEY and CDR2 SMNVEV (reference sequence).